Listed here are 25 T cell receptor beta chains from one sample, sequenced in a study of blood T cell repertoires in COVID-19. Some clones are missing from TCRdb's copy, which holds only in-frame ones; the method was immunoSEQ multiplex PCR. In the table there are some 350,000 clones, about 87% of which are singletons. Source material: PBMCs or T cells enriched from blood (not recorded which). The source is a woman younger than 45 who had recovered from COVID-19.

In DNA, the CDR3 is TGTGCCAGCAGCTCGGGGGAACACAAAGAAAAACTGTTTTTT. Translation gives CASSSGEHKEKLFF. The chain carries TRBV5-4 and TRBJ1-4, with a weak D call TRBD1 (5 bases). V was cut by 3 bases and J by 8 bases, with 14 bases left in between. Per germline, CDR1 SGHNT and CDR2 YYREEE (reference sequence). This CDR3 has 14 residues.

This rearrangement joins TRBV6-1 to TRBJ2-3, with a weak D call TRBD1 (6 bases). Germline CDR1 and CDR2: MNHNS and SASEGT. Trimming removed 3 bases from V and 4 bases from J, with 17 bases in between. The CDR3 extends over 16 amino acids. In DNA, the CDR3 is TGTGCCAGCAGTGATCCCGTACAGGGTTTCCCAGATACGCAGTATTTT. Residues: CASSDPVQGFPDTQYF.

The chain employs TRBV9 and TRBJ2-3; no clear D. The germline V gene has CDR1 SGDLS and CDR2 YYNGEE. The CDR3 runs to 14 residues. Trimming shortened V by 0 bases and J by 3 bases, and 8 bases separated the two germline ends. The CDR3: CASSVEVRTDTQYF. The CDR3, as DNA: TGTGCCAGCAGCGTAGAGGTCAGGACAGATACGCAGTATTTT.

The chain is built from TRBV12-3 or TRBV12-4 and TRBJ1-1; D not certain. The CDR3 runs 12 residues. Trimming removed 6 bases at V and 7 bases at J, with 12 bases between. The CDR3 nucleotides read TGTGCCAGCAGCCCGAGGGTCTTTGAAGCTTTCTTT. It yields the protein CASSPRVFEAFF.

This chain uses TRBV20-1 with TRBJ2-1; 12 bases line up with TRBD2. In germline, CDR1 is DFQATT, CDR2 SNEGSKA (reference sequence). This CDR3 spans 14 amino acids. V trimming: 3 bases; J trimming: 6 bases; junction bases outside the gene matches: 3. CDR3 loop: CSASTSGGLNEQFF. In DNA form, the CDR3 reads TGCAGTGCTAGTACTAGCGGGGGGCTCAATGAGCAGTTCTTC.

This chain joins TRBV5-6 and TRBJ1-2; no definite D call. Germline V CDR1 and CDR2: SGHDT, YYEEEE. The CDR3 consists of 13 residues. The V end lost 1 base, the J end lost 7 bases, and 11 bases lay between the germline ends. The CDR3 loop reads CASSLPQSSGYTF. In DNA form, the CDR3 reads TGTGCCAGCAGCTTGCCCCAGTCAAGTGGCTACACCTTC.

The chain is built from TRBV24-1 and TRBJ2-2; 12 positions match TRBD2. Looked up from germline, CDR1 is KGHDR and CDR2 is SFDVKD. The V gene end was trimmed by 4 bases and the J gene end by 4 bases; junction bases not matched to a gene: 6. This CDR3 region has 17 residues. This CDR3 reads CATSEQPTSGGTGELFF. In nucleotides, the CDR3 is TGTGCCACCAGTGAACAGCCGACTAGCGGGGGCACCGGGGAGCTGTTTTTT.

The gene calls are TRBV10-3 and TRBJ2-1, with 8 bases fitting TRBD2. The germline CDR1 and CDR2 sequences are ENHRY and SYGVKD. The V and J ends lost 11 bases and 2 bases, in that order; junction bases with no gene match: 5. CDR3 length: 13 residues. CDR3 residues: CAANGGAYNEQFF. Written as DNA, the CDR3 is TGTGCCGCCAACGGGGGGGCCTACAATGAGCAGTTCTTC.

The rearrangement links TRBV6-6 to TRBJ1-1, with 7 nucleotides matching TRBD1. Germline-derived CDR1 and CDR2 are MNHNY and SVGAGI (reference sequence). The CDR3 is made up of 15 amino acids. V gave up 2 bases and J gave up 1 base; unmatched junction bases: 4. This chain's CDR3 is CASSYRGPENTEAFF. CDR3 nucleotide sequence: TGTGCCAGCAGTTACAGGGGGCCGGAGAACACTGAAGCTTTCTTT.

The V and J genes are TRBV27 and TRBJ2-7; 11 nucleotides agree with TRBD1. The CDR3 runs 15 residues. Germline V gives CDR1 MNHEY, CDR2 SMNVEV (reference sequence). J was trimmed by 1 base and V by 10 bases; bases with no gene match: 9. The CDR3: CANPGTGGFSYEQYF. In DNA form, the CDR3 reads TGTGCCAACCCAGGGACAGGGGGATTTTCCTACGAGCAGTACTTC.

This clone was seen a single time. The CDR3 is CASTESGLAGQFF. CDR3 DNA sequence: TGTGCCAGTACCGAATCGGGACTAGCGGGGCAGTTCTTC. This rearrangement joins TRBV19 to TRBJ2-1, with 12 bases that match TRBD2. The germline V gene has CDR1 LNHDA and CDR2 SQIVND (reference sequence). The trim removed 7 bases at V and 12 bases at J, leaving 7 bases unmatched. CDR3 length equals 13 residues.

This chain joins TRBV29-1 and TRBJ1-1; perhaps TRBD1 as D (5 bases). The V gene lost 7 bases and the J gene lost 4 bases, with 16 bases spanning the gap. Germline values: CDR1 SQVTM, CDR2 ANQGSEA. This CDR3 has 13 residues. The CDR3 here is CSADQGLGTEAFF. The CDR3 DNA reads TGCAGCGCTGATCAGGGTCTGGGCACTGAAGCTTTCTTT.

This chain connects TRBV27 to TRBJ2-3; 7 bases match TRBD2. Unmatched junction bases numbered 9, after V lost 2 bases and J lost 4 bases. The CDR3 length is 16 residues. Per the germline V gene, CDR1 is MNHEY and CDR2 is SMNVEV (reference sequence). The CDR3 protein is CASSLTPLASADTQYF. CDR3 nucleotides: TGTGCCAGCAGTTTAACCCCACTAGCGTCCGCAGATACGCAGTATTTT.

This chain joins TRBV4-1 and TRBJ2-1, with D perhaps TRBD1 (5 bases). The CDR3 is 14 residues long. The V end lost 4 bases, the J end lost 0 bases, and 7 bases lay between the germline ends. Germline-derived CDR1 and CDR2 are MGHRA and YSYEKL. This CDR3 is CASSPTVSYNEQFF. CDR3 nucleotides: TGCGCCAGCAGCCCGACAGTCTCCTACAATGAGCAGTTCTTC.

This chain uses TRBV27 with TRBJ1-6, with 8 bases that match TRBD1. Germline CDR1 reads MNHEY; CDR2 reads SMNVEV (reference sequence). The CDR3 has 17 residues. After removal of 3 bases from V and 7 bases from J, the junction contained 11 bases not matched to a gene. The CDR3 nucleotides read TGTGCCAGCAGTTTGGGCCGGACAGGGCCGCTAAATTCACCCCTCCACTTT. Translation gives CASSLGRTGPLNSPLHF.

The genes are TRBV9 and TRBJ2-5; the match to TRBD1 covers 8 bases. The CDR3 has 14 amino acids. Trimming removed 5 bases from V and 5 bases from J; junction bases left unmatched: 8. Germline-derived CDR1 and CDR2 are SGDLS and YYNGEE. The CDR3 DNA reads TGTGCCAGCAGTTCATCAGGGGGCGGTGAGACCCAGTACTTC. Its protein product is CASSSSGGGETQYF.

The J gene is TRBJ1-3, the V gene TRBV11-3, with D perhaps matching TRBD1 (6 bases). CDR1 is SGHNT, CDR2 YENEEA, per germline. Trimming pared 1 base from V and 3 bases from J, leaving 10 bases between. The CDR3 has 15 amino acids. The CDR3 sequence: CASSLGDTSGNTIYF. CDR3 nucleotides: TGTGCCAGCAGCTTAGGGGACACCAGTGGAAACACCATATATTTT.

J is TRBJ2-7 and V is TRBV4-1, with TRBD1 matching 10 bases. V lost 0 bases and J lost 3; bases outside the gene matches: 11. The CDR3 consists of 18 residues. The V gene's germline CDR1 is MGHRA and CDR2 YSYEKL. The CDR3 region has the DNA TGCGCCAGCAGCCAAGATGGCGGCGTGGGACAGGGGATCTACGAGCAGTACTTC. Its protein product is CASSQDGGVGQGIYEQYF.

This sequence joins TRBV2 and TRBJ1-1; the D is unclear. The V gene's germline CDR1 is SNHLY and CDR2 FYNNEI. This CDR3 comprises 13 residues. Trimming removed 8 bases from V and 5 bases from J, with 15 bases in between. For the CDR3, the DNA is TGTGCCAGCTGCAATGACCGGCGGACTGAAGCTTTCTTT. It translates to CASCNDRRTEAFF.

Only one count was recorded for this clone. The rearrangement links TRBV4-2 to TRBJ2-7; D is perhaps TRBD2 (5 bases). The germline gives CDR1 LGHNA, CDR2 YNFKEQ. V shed 4 bases and J shed 2 bases, with 12 bases lying between them. This CDR3 has 14 amino acids. The CDR3 sequence is CASSPPEETYEQYF. The CDR3 nucleotides are TGTGCCAGCAGCCCCCCGGAGGAGACCTACGAGCAGTACTTC.

This clone was detected only once. This rearrangement joins TRBV2 to TRBJ1-2, with a possible D match to TRBD1 (6 bases). Trimming removed 6 bases at V and 6 bases at J, with 17 bases between. Per the germline V gene, CDR1 is SNHLY and CDR2 is FYNNEI. This CDR3 spans 14 amino acids. Written as DNA, the CDR3 is TGTGCCAGCAGAACCGTCGGGGCAGGGGATGGCTACACCTTC. It codes for CASRTVGAGDGYTF.

In this sample, this clone turned up once. V and J are TRBV5-6 and TRBJ1-2; 7 bases match TRBD1. The CDR3 loop spans 12 amino acids. Per the germline V gene, CDR1 is SGHDT and CDR2 is YYEEEE. V lost 5 bases and J lost 8; bases outside the gene matches: 6. The CDR3 here is CASRPGQTGYTF. The CDR3 bases are TGTGCCAGCAGACCGGGACAGACCGGCTACACCTTC.

This clone occurred once. The chain carries TRBV9 and TRBJ1-2; D gene ambiguous. Between the trimmed V and J ends, which lost 0 bases and 2 bases, there was a span of 5 bases. Germline V gives CDR1 SGDLS, CDR2 YYNGEE. The CDR3 is 13 residues long. CDR3 region: CASSVASNYGYTF. The DNA for the CDR3 is TGTGCCAGCAGCGTAGCTAGCAACTATGGCTACACCTTC.

With respect to this clone: Compared with germline, one end of the junction differs, possibly owing to a read error. The chain recombines TRBV6-5 with TRBJ1-2; TRBD1 aligns across 10 bases. From germline, CDR1 is MNHEY and CDR2 SVGAGI. The CDR3 is 16 amino acids. CDR3 sequence: CASSYSPRTGGLGYTF. Here the CDR3 DNA reads TGTGCCAGCAGCTACTCCCCCCGGACAGGGGGACTTGGCTACACCTTC.

The CDR3 region is CASSQKRGPSTQETQYF. The DNA of the CDR3 is TGCGCCAGCAGCCAAAAGCGGGGGCCTTCAACACAAGAGACCCAGTACTTC. The chain combines TRBV4-1 with TRBJ2-5; 8 bases line up with TRBD2. Germline V lookup: CDR1 MGHRA, CDR2 YSYEKL. Germline trimming cut 2 bases from V and 2 bases from J; bases unmatched to any gene: 10. This CDR3 contains 17 residues.